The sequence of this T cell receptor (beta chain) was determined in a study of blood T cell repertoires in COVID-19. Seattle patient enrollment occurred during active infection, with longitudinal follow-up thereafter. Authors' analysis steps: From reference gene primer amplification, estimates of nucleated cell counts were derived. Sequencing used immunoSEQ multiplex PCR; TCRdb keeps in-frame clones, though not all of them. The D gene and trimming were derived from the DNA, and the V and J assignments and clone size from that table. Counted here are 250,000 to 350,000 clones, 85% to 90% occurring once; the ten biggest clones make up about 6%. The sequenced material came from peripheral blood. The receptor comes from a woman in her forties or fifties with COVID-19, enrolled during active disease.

The CDR3 sequence is CASSLAVRRWTGELFF. DNA for the CDR3: TGTGCCAGCAGCTTAGCCGTTCGTCGGTGGACCGGGGAGCTGTTTTTT. The chain is built from TRBV11-2 and TRBJ2-2; D not resolved. This CDR3 contains 16 residues. Trimming stripped 1 base from V and 5 bases from J, with 14 bases between. Germline-derived CDR1 and CDR2 are SGHAT and FQNNGV.